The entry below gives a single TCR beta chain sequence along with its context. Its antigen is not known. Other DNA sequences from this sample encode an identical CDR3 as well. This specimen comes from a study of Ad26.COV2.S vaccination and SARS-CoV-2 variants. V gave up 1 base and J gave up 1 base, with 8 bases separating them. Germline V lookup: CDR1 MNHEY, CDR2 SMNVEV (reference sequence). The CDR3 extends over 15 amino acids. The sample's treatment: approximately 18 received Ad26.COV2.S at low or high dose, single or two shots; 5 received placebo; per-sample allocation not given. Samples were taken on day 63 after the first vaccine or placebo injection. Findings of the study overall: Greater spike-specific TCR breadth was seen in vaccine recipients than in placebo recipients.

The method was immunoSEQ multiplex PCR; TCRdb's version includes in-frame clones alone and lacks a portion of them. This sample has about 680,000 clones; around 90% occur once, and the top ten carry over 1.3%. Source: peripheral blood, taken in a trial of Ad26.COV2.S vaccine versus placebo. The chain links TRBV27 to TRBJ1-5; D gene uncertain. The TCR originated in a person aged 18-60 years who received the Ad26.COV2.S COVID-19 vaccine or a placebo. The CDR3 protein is CASSLLGASNQPQHF. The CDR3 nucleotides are TGTGCCAGCAGTTTATTAGGAGCAAGCAATCAGCCCCAGCATTTT.